This is a list of T cell receptor beta chains from one sample in a study of blood T cell repertoires in COVID-19. The table came from immunoSEQ multiplex PCR; TCRdb's copy has only in-frame clones and leaves some out. The table has around 41,000 clones, approximately 85% seen once. Sequencing was carried out using peripheral blood. The receptor source for this set is a human donor in a cohort sampled during active COVID-19. The CDR3 runs from the conserved cysteine through the conserved F or W. Each record gives: CDR3 DNA, CDR3 protein, clone size, V gene, J gene, D gene. A D gene is named only where the DNA matches it firmly. The size entry is marked missing in some rows and otherwise reads once, few, many or a size class.

DNA: TGTGCCAGCAGCCAACTCCTAGTCAGCAGCTCCTACGAGCAGTACTTC
CDR3: CASSQLLVSSSYEQYF
size: .
V: TRBV3-1/TRBV3-2
J: TRBJ2-7
D: .

DNA: TGTGCCAGCAAACGGGACAGGGGGTCTTCCTACGAGCAGTACTTC
CDR3: CASKRDRGSSYEQYF
size: .
V: TRBV27
J: TRBJ2-7
D: TRBD1

DNA: TGTGCCAGCTCACCACCGCCGGGGAGAGATACGCAGTATTTT
CDR3: CASSPPPGRDTQYF
size: .
V: TRBV18
J: TRBJ2-3
D: .

DNA: TGTGCCAGCAGTGAATATCCCGTCACAGATACGCAGTATTTT
CDR3: CASSEYPVTDTQYF
size: .
V: TRBV6-1
J: TRBJ2-3
D: .

DNA: TGCGCCAGCAGCTTGGTGGGCGGGGGTACCTACAATGAGCAGTTCTTC
CDR3: CASSLVGGGTYNEQFF
size: .
V: TRBV5-1
J: TRBJ2-1
D: TRBD2

DNA: TGTGCCAGCAGCTTGGAAATTAGGGACAGGACTAGGGGTGGCTACACCTTC
CDR3: CASSLEIRDRTRGGYTF
size: .
V: TRBV5-6
J: TRBJ1-2
D: TRBD1

DNA: TGTGCCAGCAGTCCCGGAAGGGGGACTAGCGGGGGCCCCGTAGGGTATGAGCAGTTCTTC
CDR3: CASSPGRGTSGGPVGYEQFF
size: .
V: TRBV6-6
J: TRBJ2-1
D: TRBD2

DNA: TGTGCCAGCTCACGAGGAGGGTTTGGGGGAGTCACTGAAGCTTTCTTT
CDR3: CASSRGGFGGVTEAFF
size: few
V: TRBV18
J: TRBJ1-1
D: .

DNA: TGTGCCAGCAGCCCGGGGGGGGCCACACCCACAGATACGCAGTATTTT
CDR3: CASSPGGATPTDTQYF
size: .
V: TRBV7-3
J: TRBJ2-3
D: TRBD2

DNA: TGTGCCAGTAGACGGACAGGCCGCGGGAATTACGAGCAGTACTTC
CDR3: CASRRTGRGNYEQYF
size: .
V: TRBV19
J: TRBJ2-7
D: .

DNA: TGTGCCAGCAACCCGCAGTGGTCCTACGAGCAGTACTTC
CDR3: CASNPQWSYEQYF
size: .
V: TRBV2
J: TRBJ2-7
D: .

DNA: TGCGCCAGCAGCGACTACAGGGGGCGGGCTGAAGCTTTCTTT
CDR3: CASSDYRGRAEAFF
size: .
V: TRBV5-1
J: TRBJ1-1
D: TRBD1

DNA: TGCGCCAGCAGCTTGGGGTCTAGCGGGGGAAACTTCGCCAGGACCCAGTACTTC
CDR3: CASSLGSSGGNFARTQYF
size: .
V: TRBV5-1
J: TRBJ2-5
D: TRBD2

DNA: TGTGCCAGCTCGATCGGGATATTTGGGATAAACAGGGGAGCTGGCTACACCTTC
CDR3: CASSIGIFGINRGAGYTF
size: .
V: TRBV19
J: TRBJ1-2
D: TRBD1

DNA: TGCGCCAGCAAGCGGGGAAGCACAGATACGCAGTATTTT
CDR3: CASKRGSTDTQYF
size: .
V: TRBV5-1
J: TRBJ2-3
D: TRBD2

DNA: TGTGCCAGCAGTGAGGGGAGGGGGGATGAGCAGTTCTTC
CDR3: CASSEGRGDEQFF
size: .
V: TRBV2
J: TRBJ2-1
D: .

DNA: TGTGCCAGCAGCTTGATAGGACACCAGTACTTC
CDR3: CASSLIGHQYF
size: .
V: TRBV5-5
J: TRBJ2-7
D: .

DNA: TGTGCCAGCAGTTACTCCAAACCGGGGGAAAAACTGTTTTTT
CDR3: CASSYSKPGEKLFF
size: .
V: TRBV6-5
J: TRBJ1-4
D: .

DNA: TGTGCCAGCAGCCAAGGCGGTAGCGGGGGCCGAGGGACCCAGTACTTC
CDR3: CASSQGGSGGRGTQYF
size: .
V: TRBV3-1/TRBV3-2
J: TRBJ2-5
D: TRBD2

DNA: TGTGCCAGCAGCTCAGAGACTAGCGGGGGGTCAGATACGCAGTATTTT
CDR3: CASSSETSGGSDTQYF
size: .
V: TRBV7-3
J: TRBJ2-3
D: TRBD2

DNA: TGTGCCAGCTCACCACCTAGCGGTCCTCGGGGCACCGGGGAGCTGTTTTTT
CDR3: CASSPPSGPRGTGELFF
size: .
V: TRBV18
J: TRBJ2-2
D: .

DNA: TGTGCCAGCTCACCAAGGGGGGGTAGCACAGATACGCAGTATTTT
CDR3: CASSPRGGSTDTQYF
size: .
V: TRBV18
J: TRBJ2-3
D: .

DNA: TGTGCCAGCAGTTACGGGACAGGGGAGGGCTACACCTTC
CDR3: CASSYGTGEGYTF
size: .
V: TRBV6-5
J: TRBJ1-2
D: TRBD1

DNA: TGTGCCAGCAGCTTGAGGGAGGGTACTGAAGCTTTCTTT
CDR3: CASSLREGTEAFF
size: .
V: TRBV5-6
J: TRBJ1-1
D: .

DNA: TGTGCCAGCTCGCCGGGCAAGGGGGAGCAGTACTTC
CDR3: CASSPGKGEQYF
size: .
V: TRBV18
J: TRBJ2-7
D: .

DNA: TGTGCCAGCAGTGCCCGGGGCCAGTGGGGGAGGGATGAGCAGTTCTTC
CDR3: CASSARGQWGRDEQFF
size: .
V: TRBV6-4
J: TRBJ2-1
D: TRBD2

DNA: TGTGCCAGCCTAGAAGGGGCCGGGGAGCTGTTTTTT
CDR3: CASLEGAGELFF
size: .
V: TRBV12-3/TRBV12-4
J: TRBJ2-2
D: .

DNA: TGTGCCAGTAGTATGGGCAGTGAGAACACTGAAGCTTTCTTT
CDR3: CASSMGSENTEAFF
size: .
V: TRBV19
J: TRBJ1-1
D: .

DNA: TGCAGCGTTGGGGACAGGTTAAAAGGCTACACCTTC
CDR3: CSVGDRLKGYTF
size: .
V: TRBV29-1
J: TRBJ1-2
D: TRBD1

DNA: TGCGCCAGCAGCCCCGGGACAGCTGCAACTAATGAAAAACTGTTTTTT
CDR3: CASSPGTAATNEKLFF
size: .
V: TRBV5-1
J: TRBJ1-4
D: TRBD1

DNA: TGTGCCAGCACCCTAAGGACAGGGGGCAACTATGGCTACACCTTC
CDR3: CASTLRTGGNYGYTF
size: .
V: TRBV27
J: TRBJ1-2
D: TRBD1

DNA: TGTGCCAGCAGCTTAGTGGCGGGGGGCCGGGAGCAGTTCTTC
CDR3: CASSLVAGGREQFF
size: .
V: TRBV7-3
J: TRBJ2-1
D: TRBD2

DNA: TGTGCCAGCAGTTTACGGAGACAAGAGACCCAGTACTTC
CDR3: CASSLRRQETQYF
size: .
V: TRBV27
J: TRBJ2-5
D: .

DNA: TGTGCCAGCAGCCAAGGAGTTGTGGCGGGGGTCCACTTC
CDR3: CASSQGVVAGVHF
size: .
V: TRBV3-1/TRBV3-2
J: TRBJ2-5
D: TRBD2

DNA: TGTGCCAGTAGCGCGACGGGATATAGCACAGATACGCAGTATTTT
CDR3: CASSATGYSTDTQYF
size: .
V: TRBV19
J: TRBJ2-3
D: .

DNA: TGCAGCGTCGAAACATACCGCTCCTACAATGAGCAGTTCTTC
CDR3: CSVETYRSYNEQFF
size: once
V: TRBV29-1
J: TRBJ2-1
D: .

DNA: TGTGCCAGCAGTGACGAATCAGGGGCTGGAAACACCATATATTTT
CDR3: CASSDESGAGNTIYF
size: .
V: TRBV25-1
J: TRBJ1-3
D: .

DNA: TGTGCCAGCAGCCAAGGGACTAGCGGGGGGGCTCGAGATACGCAGTATTTT
CDR3: CASSQGTSGGARDTQYF
size: .
V: TRBV4-2
J: TRBJ2-3
D: TRBD2

DNA: TGTGCCAGCAGCTTGGAACGGGGGAGTTCCTACGAGCAGTACTTC
CDR3: CASSLERGSSYEQYF
size: .
V: TRBV7-9
J: TRBJ2-7
D: .

DNA: TGTGCCAGCAGGGGTGGGCGTTGGGAAAAACTGTTTTTT
CDR3: CASRGGRWEKLFF
size: .
V: TRBV27
J: TRBJ1-4
D: .

DNA: TGTGCCAGCTCACCACTAGAGAACAGGGAAGGGAAAGCTTTCTTT
CDR3: CASSPLENREGKAFF
size: .
V: TRBV18
J: TRBJ1-1
D: .